This TCR beta chain is from a study of blood T cell repertoires in COVID-19 (dated by TCRdb to 2019 to 2021). Some background on the complete study: Samples covering the acute and convalescent phases of COVID-19 were provided by collaborators in the United States, Italy and Spain. Deeply sampled blood TCRbeta repertoires from subjects exposed to, actively infected with, or recovered from COVID-19 were included in the dataset. Sample metadata almost always included a de-identified subject ID, COVID-19 status, age in years and sex. The samples were drawn from the first 160 participants of the ongoing ImmuneRACE study and from 1,254 subjects provided by 6 global collaborators. The repertoires were released in a freely available public database meant as a resource for research on the immune response to SARS-CoV-2. The material from the prospective study consisted of cDNA or gDNA derived from T cells, B-cell-depleted T cells, or PBMCs. HLA class I and class II types, where available, came from metadata supplied by the sample provider rather than from assay-based typing.

V and J are truncated by 1 base and 0 bases respectively, leaving an intervening sequence of 13 bases. From a lookup of the germline V gene, CDR1 and CDR2 are MDHEN and SYDVKM. Spanning cysteine to phenylalanine, the CDR3 consists of 16 amino acids. Only CDR3 DNA remains: 48 bases, in frame from the first base. The full study reports these points: How much clinical and demographic metadata was included differed by source and by participant, and the metadata was provided uncurated.

Whole blood was collected in K2EDTA tubes by collaborating institutions according to the institutions' own protocols. For TCRbeta analysis, collaborators shipped samples in one of three forms: frozen whole blood, isolated PBMCs, or DNA extracted from either of those sample types. Details on this clone: No antigen is known for it. There are no base qualities to consult, and no much larger clone falls within one base.

TCRbeta CDR3 regions were amplified from genomic DNA using the immunoSEQ Assay, a bias-controlled multiplex PCR. For the original study's pipeline: Within the assay, amplification of reference gene primers was used to estimate how many nucleated cells each sample contained. Sequence reads were collapsed and filtered to measure the absolute abundance of every unique TCRbeta CDR3 rearrangement. For each sample, productive Simpson clonality was calculated as the square root of Simpson's diversity index across productive rearrangements. The clones in this table, taken by TCRdb from immuneACCESS, are in-frame only. Not every clone is retained; where verified, under half of the shortfall comes from an unresolved V gene, and the cause of the rest is unknown. The V and J calls and the clone size are those of that table, but D and trimming were determined from the DNA. Within this sample are about 120,000 clones, with over 60% of them counted one time only. Over 7% of the sample is in the top ten clones.

The chain is assembled from TRBV28 and TRBJ2-7; a tentative D match to TRBD2 spans 5 bases. The source material was peripheral blood. The TCR was taken from a human donor in a cohort sampled during active COVID-19. The DNA reads TGTGCCAGCAGTTTATACGGACTGGGCAGCTCCTACGAGCAGTACTTC. Protein translation: CASSLYGLGSSYEQYF.